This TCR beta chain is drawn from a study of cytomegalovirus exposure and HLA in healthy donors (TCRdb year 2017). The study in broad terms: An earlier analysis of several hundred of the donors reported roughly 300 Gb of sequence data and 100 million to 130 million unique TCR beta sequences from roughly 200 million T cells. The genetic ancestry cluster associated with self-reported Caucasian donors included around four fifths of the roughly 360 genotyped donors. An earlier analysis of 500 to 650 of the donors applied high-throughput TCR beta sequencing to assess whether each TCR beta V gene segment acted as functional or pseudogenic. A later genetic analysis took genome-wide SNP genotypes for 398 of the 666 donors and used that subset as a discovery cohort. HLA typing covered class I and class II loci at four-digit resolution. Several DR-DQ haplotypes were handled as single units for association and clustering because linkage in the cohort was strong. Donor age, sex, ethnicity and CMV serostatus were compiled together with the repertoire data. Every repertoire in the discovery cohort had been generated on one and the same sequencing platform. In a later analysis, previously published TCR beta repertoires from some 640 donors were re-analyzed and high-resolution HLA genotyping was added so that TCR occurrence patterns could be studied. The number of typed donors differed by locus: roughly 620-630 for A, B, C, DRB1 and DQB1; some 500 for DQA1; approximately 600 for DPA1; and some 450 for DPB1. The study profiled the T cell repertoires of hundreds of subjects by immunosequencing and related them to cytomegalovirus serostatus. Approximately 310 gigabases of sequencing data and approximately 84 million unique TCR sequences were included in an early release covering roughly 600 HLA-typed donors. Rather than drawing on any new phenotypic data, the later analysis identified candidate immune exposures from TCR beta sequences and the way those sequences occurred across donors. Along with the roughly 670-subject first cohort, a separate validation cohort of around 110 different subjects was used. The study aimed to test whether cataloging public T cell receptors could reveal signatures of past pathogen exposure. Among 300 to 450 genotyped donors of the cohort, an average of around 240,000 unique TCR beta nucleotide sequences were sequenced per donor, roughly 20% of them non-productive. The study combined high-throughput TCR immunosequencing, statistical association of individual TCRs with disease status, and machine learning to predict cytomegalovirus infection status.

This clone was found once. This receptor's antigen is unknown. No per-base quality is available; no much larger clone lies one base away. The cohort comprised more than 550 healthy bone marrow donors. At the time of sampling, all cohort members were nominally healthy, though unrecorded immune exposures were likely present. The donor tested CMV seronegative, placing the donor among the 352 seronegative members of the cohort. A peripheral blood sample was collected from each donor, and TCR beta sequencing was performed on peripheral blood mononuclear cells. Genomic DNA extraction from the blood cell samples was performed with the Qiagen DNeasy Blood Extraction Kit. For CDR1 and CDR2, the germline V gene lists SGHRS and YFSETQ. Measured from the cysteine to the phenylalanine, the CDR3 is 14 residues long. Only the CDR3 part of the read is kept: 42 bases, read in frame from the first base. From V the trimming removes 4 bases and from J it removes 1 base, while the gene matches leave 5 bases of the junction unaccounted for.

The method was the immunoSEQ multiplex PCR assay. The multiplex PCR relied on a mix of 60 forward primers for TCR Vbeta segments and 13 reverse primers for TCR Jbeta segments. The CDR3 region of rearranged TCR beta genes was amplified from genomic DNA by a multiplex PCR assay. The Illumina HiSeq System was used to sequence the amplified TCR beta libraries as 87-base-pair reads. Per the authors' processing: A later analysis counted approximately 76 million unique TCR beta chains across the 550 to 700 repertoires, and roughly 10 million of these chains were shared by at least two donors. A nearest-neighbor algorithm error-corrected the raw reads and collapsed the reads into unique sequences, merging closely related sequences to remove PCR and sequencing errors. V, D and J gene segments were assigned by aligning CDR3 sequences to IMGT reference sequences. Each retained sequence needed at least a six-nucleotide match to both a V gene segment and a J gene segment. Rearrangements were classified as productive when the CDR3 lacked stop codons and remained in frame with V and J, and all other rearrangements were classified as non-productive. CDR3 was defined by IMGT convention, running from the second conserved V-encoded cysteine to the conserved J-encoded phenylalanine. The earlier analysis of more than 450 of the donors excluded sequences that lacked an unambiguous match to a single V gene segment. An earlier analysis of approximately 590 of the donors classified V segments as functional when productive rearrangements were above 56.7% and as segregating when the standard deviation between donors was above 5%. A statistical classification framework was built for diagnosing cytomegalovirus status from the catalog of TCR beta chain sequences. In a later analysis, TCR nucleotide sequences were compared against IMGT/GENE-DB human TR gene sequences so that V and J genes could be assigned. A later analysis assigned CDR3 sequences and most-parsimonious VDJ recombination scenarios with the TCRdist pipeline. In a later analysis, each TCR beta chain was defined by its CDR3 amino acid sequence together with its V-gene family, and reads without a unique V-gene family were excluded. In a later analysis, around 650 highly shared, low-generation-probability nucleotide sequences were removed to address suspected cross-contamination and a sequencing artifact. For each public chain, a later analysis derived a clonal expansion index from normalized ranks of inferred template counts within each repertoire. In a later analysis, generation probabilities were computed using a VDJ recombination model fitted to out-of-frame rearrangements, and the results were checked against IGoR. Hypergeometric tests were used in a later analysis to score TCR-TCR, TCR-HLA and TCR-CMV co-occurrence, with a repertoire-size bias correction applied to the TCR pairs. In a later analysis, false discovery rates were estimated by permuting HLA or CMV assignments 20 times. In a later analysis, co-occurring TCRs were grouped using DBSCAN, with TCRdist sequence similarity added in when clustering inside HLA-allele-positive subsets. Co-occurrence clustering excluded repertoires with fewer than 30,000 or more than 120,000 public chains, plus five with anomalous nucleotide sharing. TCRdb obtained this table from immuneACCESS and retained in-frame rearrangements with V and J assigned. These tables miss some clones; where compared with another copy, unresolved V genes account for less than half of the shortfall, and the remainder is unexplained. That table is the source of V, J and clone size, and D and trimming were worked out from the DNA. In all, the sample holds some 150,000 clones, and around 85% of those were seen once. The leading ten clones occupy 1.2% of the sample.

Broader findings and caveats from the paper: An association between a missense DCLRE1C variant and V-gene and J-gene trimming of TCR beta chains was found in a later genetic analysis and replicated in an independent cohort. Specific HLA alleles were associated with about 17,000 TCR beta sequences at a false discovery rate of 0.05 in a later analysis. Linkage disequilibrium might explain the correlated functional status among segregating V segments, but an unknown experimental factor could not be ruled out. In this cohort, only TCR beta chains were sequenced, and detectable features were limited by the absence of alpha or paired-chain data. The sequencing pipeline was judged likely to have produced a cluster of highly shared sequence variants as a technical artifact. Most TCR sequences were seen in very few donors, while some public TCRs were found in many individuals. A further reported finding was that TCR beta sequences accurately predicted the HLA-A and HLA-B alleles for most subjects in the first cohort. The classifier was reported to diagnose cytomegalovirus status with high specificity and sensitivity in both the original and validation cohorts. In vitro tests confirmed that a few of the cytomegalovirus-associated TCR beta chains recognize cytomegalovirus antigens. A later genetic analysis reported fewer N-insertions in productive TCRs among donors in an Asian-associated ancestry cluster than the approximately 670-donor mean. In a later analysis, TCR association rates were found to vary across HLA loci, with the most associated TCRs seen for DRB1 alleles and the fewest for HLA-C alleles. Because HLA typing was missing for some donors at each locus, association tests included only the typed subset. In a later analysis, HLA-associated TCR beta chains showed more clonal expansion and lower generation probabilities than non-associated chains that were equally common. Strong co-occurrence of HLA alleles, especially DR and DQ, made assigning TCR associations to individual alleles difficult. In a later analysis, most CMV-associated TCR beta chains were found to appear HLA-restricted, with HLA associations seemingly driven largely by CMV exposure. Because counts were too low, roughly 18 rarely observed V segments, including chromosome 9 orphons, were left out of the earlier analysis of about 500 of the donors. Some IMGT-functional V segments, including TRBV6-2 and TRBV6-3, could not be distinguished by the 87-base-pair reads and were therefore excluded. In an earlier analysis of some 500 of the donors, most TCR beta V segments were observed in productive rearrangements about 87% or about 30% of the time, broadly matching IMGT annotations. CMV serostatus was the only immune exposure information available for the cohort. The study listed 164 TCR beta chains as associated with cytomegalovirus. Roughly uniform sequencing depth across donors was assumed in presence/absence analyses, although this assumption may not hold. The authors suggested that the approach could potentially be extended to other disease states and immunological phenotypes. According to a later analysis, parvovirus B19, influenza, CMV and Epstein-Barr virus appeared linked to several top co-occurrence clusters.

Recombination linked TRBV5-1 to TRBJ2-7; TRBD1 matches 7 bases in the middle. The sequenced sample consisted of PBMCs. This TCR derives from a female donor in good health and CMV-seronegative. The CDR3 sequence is CASSTGQFSYEQYF. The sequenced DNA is TGCGCCAGCAGCACGGGACAGTTTTCCTACGAGCAGTACTTC.